Shown below are 6 T cell receptor beta chains from a single sample sequenced in a study of CD8+CD57+ T cells in acquired aplastic anemia (dated by TCRdb to between 2018 and 2020). Flow cytometry had shown CD8+CD57+ cell expansion in the patients selected for sequencing. Instrument used: Illumina HiSeq 2000. Genomic DNA served as template for TCR beta VDJ combination and CDR3 sequence profiling. TCRdb redid the processing of the public reads, applying fastp at Q25 and MiXCR, and retained in-frame beta chains. Identical CDR3 proteins give one entry, which carries the most common genes and DNA. Present in this sample are around 250,000 distinct CDR3 sequences, 82% of which were seen just once. 40% to 50% of the sample goes to the ten largest clones. The sample comprised sorted CD4+, CD8+, or CD8+CD57+ T cells (not recorded which) from PBMCs. The receptors here all came from a human donor with aplastic anemia.

Concerning this clonotype: The junction differs from germline at one of its ends, possibly a read error. The rearrangement links TRBV7-8 to TRBJ2-7; D may be TRBD2 (6 bases). CDR3 length: 14 amino acids. Germline V gives CDR1 SGHVS, CDR2 FQNEAQ. The CDR3 coding sequence is TGTGCCAGCAGCTTAGCGGGAGGTGGCTACAAGCAGTACTTC. This gives the protein CASSLAGGGYKQYF.

The chain is built from TRBV11-3 and TRBJ2-6; D not resolved. Germline lookup yields CDR1 SGHNT and CDR2 YENEEA. CDR3 length equals 16 residues. V lost 0 bases, J lost 4 bases, and 10 bases lay in between. CDR3 loop: CASSLDVSYGANVLTF. The CDR3, as DNA: TGTGCCAGCAGCTTAGATGTGAGCTACGGGGCCAACGTCCTGACTTTC.

This chain connects TRBV7-9 to TRBJ1-1, with a weak D call TRBD1 (5 bases). Between the trimmed V and J ends, which lost 3 bases and 14 bases, there was a span of 25 bases. The CDR3 covers 15 residues. CDR1 is SEHNR and CDR2 is FQNEAQ in the germline V gene (reference sequence). The CDR3, as DNA: TGTGCCAGCAGCTTGGGGGTGGGCGGCAACAATTCACCCTTCTTT. This translates into CASSLGVGGNNSPFF.

The V gene is TRBV7-8, the J gene TRBJ2-5, with a weak D call TRBD2 (6 bases). Trimming left V 0 bases short and J 11 bases short, with 19 bases between. This CDR3 region has 15 residues. Germline lookup yields CDR1 SGHVS and CDR2 FQNEAQ. CDR3 bases: TGTGCCAGCAGCTTAGCGGGAGGTCCCGATAAGCCGCAGTACTTC. This translates into CASSLAGGPDKPQYF.

This clonotype was seen more than once but under ten times. The junction differs from germline at one of its ends, possibly a read error. The chain is built from TRBV7-9 and TRBJ2-6; D is perhaps TRBD2 (6 bases). The CDR3 is 16 amino acids. In germline, CDR1 is SEHNR, CDR2 FQNEAQ (reference sequence). CDR3 loop: CASSLAGSYGANALTF. The CDR3 DNA follows: TGTGCCAGCAGCTTGGCGGGAAGCTACGGGGCCAACGCCCTGACTTTC.

As regards this clonotype: Without the conserved terminal phenylalanine or tryptophan, this CDR3 likely stems from a read error. The DNA is omitted, as the CDR3 cannot be located on it reliably, and the CDR3 follows TCRdb's listing. The chain is built from TRBV7-8 and TRBJ2-1; TRBD1 is the table's D call, not checked against the DNA. Termini included, the CDR3 measures 16 amino acids. Germline V gene sequence: CDR1 SGHVS, CDR2 FQNEAQ. The CDR3 protein is CASSLEGSRDTHDFFS.